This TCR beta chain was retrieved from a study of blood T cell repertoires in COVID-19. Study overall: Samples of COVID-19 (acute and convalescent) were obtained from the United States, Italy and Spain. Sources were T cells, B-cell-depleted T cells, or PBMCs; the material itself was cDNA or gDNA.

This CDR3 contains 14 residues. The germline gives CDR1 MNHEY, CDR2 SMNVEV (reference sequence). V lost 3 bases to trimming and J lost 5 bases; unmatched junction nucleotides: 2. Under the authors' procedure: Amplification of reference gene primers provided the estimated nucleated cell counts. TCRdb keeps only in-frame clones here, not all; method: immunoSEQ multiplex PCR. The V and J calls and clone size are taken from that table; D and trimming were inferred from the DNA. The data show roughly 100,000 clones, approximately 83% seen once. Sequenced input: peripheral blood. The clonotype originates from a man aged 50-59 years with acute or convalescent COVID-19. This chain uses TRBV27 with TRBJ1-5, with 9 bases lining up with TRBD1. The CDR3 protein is CASSFGQGHQPQHF. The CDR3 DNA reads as TGTGCCAGCAGTTTTGGACAGGGGCATCAGCCCCAGCATTTT.